This TCR beta chain was captured by sequencing in a study of control samples from healthy donors and cancer patients. This clone turned up a few times. The germline V and J ends were trimmed by 3 bases and 3 bases, with 13 bases remaining between them. Germline CDR1 reads SGHRS; CDR2 reads YFSETQ. The CDR3 has 14 residues. Measured with immunoSEQ multiplex PCR; TCRdb has only the in-frame clones, and not every one. This sample has some 410,000 clones, with around nine tenths found just once. This clonotype originated in a man aged 35 to 55 with head and neck cancer. The sample was PBMCs. This chain joins TRBV5-1 and TRBJ2-7; D is ambiguous. The CDR3 nucleotides are TGCGCCAGCAGCTCGGAAACGGACGGCTACGAGCAGTACTTC. Its translation is CASSSETDGYEQYF.